Presented here are 5 T cell receptor beta chains from one specimen sequenced in a study. In TCRdb, the 5' RACE reads were re-called with MiXCR into one record per CDR3 protein. The sample records roughly 45,000 distinct CDR3 sequences, approximately 30% being singletons. The source material was tumor-infiltrating memory CD4+ T cells sorted from the breast tumor. Subset described: memory CD4+ T cells, CD4+CD45RO+CD25-. These receptors came from a female donor with breast cancer.

On this clonotype: This could be a read error, since a much larger clone is one nucleotide away. J is TRBJ2-5 and V is TRBV6-1; the D is unclear. CDR3 length equals 14 residues. The V gene's germline CDR1 is MNHNS and CDR2 SASEGT. Trimming removed 7 bases at V and 0 bases at J, with 12 bases between. CDR3 bases: TGTGCCAGCAATCTCAAACTGGACCAAGAGACCCAGTACTTC. Its protein product is CASNLKLDQETQYF.

In DNA, the CDR3 is TGTGCCAGCAGTCCCCGAGGGGGGGGTGAAAAACTGTTTTTT. Translating it yields CASSPRGGGEKLFF. The gene calls are TRBV12-3 or TRBV12-4 and TRBJ1-4; perhaps TRBD1 as D (6 bases). The CDR3 length is 14 residues. Trimming took off 5 bases at V and 7 bases at J, with 14 bases between the two ends.

This clonotype was seen ten or more times. The chain joins TRBV20-1 to TRBJ2-1; 16 bases are a match to TRBD2. The CDR3 runs to 16 residues. Germline V gene lookup returns CDR1 DFQATT and CDR2 SNEGSKA (reference sequence). V lost 8 bases to trimming and J lost 4 bases; unmatched junction nucleotides: 8. CDR3 DNA: TGCAGTCCCGGGACTAGCGGGGGGGCGCAATACAATGAGCAGTTCTTC. This sequence encodes CSPGTSGGAQYNEQFF.

This clonotype was seen only a few times. The J gene is TRBJ2-3, the V gene TRBV24-1; no firm D call. Trimming cost V 4 bases and J 0 bases, with 7 bases left between them. The CDR3 runs to 14 residues. CDR1 is KGHDR, CDR2 SFDVKD, per germline. The CDR3 nucleotides are TGTGCCACCAGTGACAGCCCTAGCACAGATACGCAGTATTTT. Its translation is CATSDSPSTDTQYF.

The J gene is TRBJ1-3, the V gene TRBV4-1, with a possible D match to TRBD1 (6 bases). This CDR3 has 18 amino acids. Germline CDR1 reads MGHRA; CDR2 reads YSYEKL. Between the trimmed V and J ends, which lost 4 bases and 4 bases, there was a span of 23 bases. The CDR3 loop is CASSPTGIRGAPGNTIYF. CDR3 in DNA: TGCGCCAGCAGCCCCACTGGGATCAGGGGCGCCCCCGGAAACACCATATATTTT.